This note documents a single T cell receptor beta chain sequence. Its antigen is as yet unknown. This entry is derived from a study of T cell responses to AZD1222 COVID-19 vaccine. Looking at the study overall: Pooling of second doses given at about 4 or about 12 weeks was done.

The protocol was immunoSEQ multiplex PCR, while the TCRdb copy is restricted to in-frame clones and leaves out a portion. This sample has around 97,000 clones, with about 87% found just once. Findings and limits, study-wide: The sample set comprised mostly white British donors with more females, and clonal diversity was possibly underestimated. Sampling that yielded the repertoires occurred only after the peak T cell response.

The material sequenced was peripheral blood, taken on day 0 of AZD1222 vaccination. The origin of this receptor is an adult in good health.

CDR3 nucleotides: TGCAGCGTTGAATACGACGTCTCTGGAAACACCATATATTTT. Protein product: CSVEYDVSGNTIYF. The V and J genes are TRBV29-1 and TRBJ1-3; D unclear. In germline, CDR1 is SQVTM, CDR2 ANQGSEA. The CDR3 totals 14 residues. Deletions cut 2 bases from V and 0 bases from J, with 8 bases between.